The clone carrying this T cell receptor (beta chain) came up a few times. Its antigen remains unidentified. The source of the sample is a study of post-analysis software for immune sequencing data. The wider study: Both relapsing-remitting and secondary progressive multiple sclerosis featured among the disease courses, as did progressive-relapsing multiple sclerosis. Study outcomes and limitations: Among roughly five TRBV segments more frequent in patients than controls were TRBV5-6, TRBV5-1 and TRBV20-1. Significantly lower normalized Chao1 diversity was seen in multiple sclerosis patients than in controls. The authors found that F measure strongly co-clustered same-batch samples.

TCR beta cDNA libraries included unique molecular identifiers. TCRdb independently ran MiXCR on the PCR reads; one entry per CDR3 protein. The data contain around 700,000 distinct CDR3 sequences, approximately 59% of them singletons. CDR3 length: 14 amino acids. Germline V gene data show CDR1 as MNHEY and CDR2 as SVGEGT. Trimming took 10 bases from V and 1 from J; bases not matched to a gene: 5. V is TRBV6-2 or TRBV6-3 and J is TRBJ2-1, with 9 bases fitting TRBD2. The sample consisted of blood. This TCR was sampled from a girl aged 2-9 years with multiple sclerosis. This CDR3 is CATLSGGSYNEQFF. The CDR3 DNA is TGTGCCACCCTAAGCGGGGGGTCCTACAATGAGCAGTTCTTC.